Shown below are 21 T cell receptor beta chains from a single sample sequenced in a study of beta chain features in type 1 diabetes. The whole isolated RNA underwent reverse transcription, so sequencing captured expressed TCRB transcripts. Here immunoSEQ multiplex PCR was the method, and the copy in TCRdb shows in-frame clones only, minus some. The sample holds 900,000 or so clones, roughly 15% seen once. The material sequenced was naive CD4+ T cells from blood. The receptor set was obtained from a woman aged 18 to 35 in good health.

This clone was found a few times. The CDR3 region has the DNA TGTGCCATCAGAGCCTCAGGGATCGGGGAGCTGTTTTTT. This codes for CAIRASGIGELFF. The chain has TRBV10-3 and TRBJ2-2; TRBD1 is a possible D gene (5 bases). V lost 6 bases, J lost 7 bases, and 12 bases lay in between. The CDR3 length is 13 residues. From germline, CDR1 is ENHRY and CDR2 SYGVKD.

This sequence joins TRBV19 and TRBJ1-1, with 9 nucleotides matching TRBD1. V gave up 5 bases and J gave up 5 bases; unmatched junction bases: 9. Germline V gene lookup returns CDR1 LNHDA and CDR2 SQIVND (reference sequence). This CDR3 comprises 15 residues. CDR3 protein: CASSWNPGQGTEAFF. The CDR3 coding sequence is TGTGCCAGTAGTTGGAACCCGGGACAGGGAACTGAAGCTTTCTTT.

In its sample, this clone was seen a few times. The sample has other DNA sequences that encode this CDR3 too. This CDR3 is CASSPGLDNEQFF. CDR3 in DNA: TGTGCCAGCTCACCGGGACTTGACAATGAGCAGTTCTTC. The chain carries TRBV18 and TRBJ2-1; D is possibly TRBD2 (6 bases). Germline values: CDR1 KGHSH, CDR2 LQKENI. V was cut by 3 bases and J by 5 bases, with 8 bases left in between. The CDR3 is 13 amino acids.

CDR3 protein: CASSPRMSGQETQYF. The CDR3 DNA is TGTGCCAGCTCACCTAGAATGTCGGGACAAGAGACCCAGTACTTC. The chain combines TRBV18 with TRBJ2-5; perhaps TRBD2 as D (5 bases). Per germline, CDR1 KGHSH and CDR2 LQKENI. Trimming took off 3 bases at V and 2 bases at J, with 13 bases between the two ends. The CDR3 loop spans 15 amino acids.

In DNA form, the CDR3 reads TGTGCCAGCAGCCAAGATCTATTGCGGCCCTACGAGCAGTACTTC. Translated: CASSQDLLRPYEQYF. J is TRBJ2-7 and V is TRBV4-2, with unresolved D. Germline-derived CDR1 and CDR2 are LGHNA and YNFKEQ. V dropped 0 bases and J dropped 2 bases, with 11 bases sitting between them. The CDR3 runs to 15 residues.

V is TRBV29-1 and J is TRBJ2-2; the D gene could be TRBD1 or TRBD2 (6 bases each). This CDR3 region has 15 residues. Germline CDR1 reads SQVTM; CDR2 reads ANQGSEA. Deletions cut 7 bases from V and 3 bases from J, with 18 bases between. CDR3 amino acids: CSAARLGGDTGELFF. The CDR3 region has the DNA TGCAGCGCCGCGCGACTAGGGGGAGACACCGGGGAGCTGTTTTTT.

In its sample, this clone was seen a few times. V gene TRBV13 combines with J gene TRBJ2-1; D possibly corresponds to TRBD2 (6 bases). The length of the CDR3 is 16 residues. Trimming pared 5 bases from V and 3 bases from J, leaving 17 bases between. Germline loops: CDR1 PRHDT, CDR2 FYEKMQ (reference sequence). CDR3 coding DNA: TGTGCCAGCAGCCACCGGGCCACTAGCTTCTACAATGAGCAGTTCTTC. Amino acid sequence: CASSHRATSFYNEQFF. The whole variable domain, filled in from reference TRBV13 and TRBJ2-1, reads AAGVIQSPRHLIKEKRETATLKCYPIPRHDTVYWYQQGPGQDPQFLISFYEKMQSDKGSIPDRFSAQQFSDYHSELNMSSLELGDSALYFCASSHRATSFYNEQFFGPGTRLTVL.

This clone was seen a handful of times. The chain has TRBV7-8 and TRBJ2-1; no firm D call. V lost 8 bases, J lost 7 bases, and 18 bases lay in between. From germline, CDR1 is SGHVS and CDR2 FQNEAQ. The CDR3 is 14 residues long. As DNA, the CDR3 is TGTGCCAGCGAACAAACCTATTTAAGGAATGAGCAGTTCTTC. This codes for CASEQTYLRNEQFF.

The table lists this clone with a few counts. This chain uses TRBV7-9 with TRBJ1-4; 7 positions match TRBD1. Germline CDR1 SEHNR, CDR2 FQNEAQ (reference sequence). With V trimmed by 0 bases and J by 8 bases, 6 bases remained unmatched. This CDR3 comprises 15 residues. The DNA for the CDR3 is TGTGCCAGCAGCTTAGCGACAGGGTTGGGCGAAAAACTGTTTTTT. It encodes CASSLATGLGEKLFF.

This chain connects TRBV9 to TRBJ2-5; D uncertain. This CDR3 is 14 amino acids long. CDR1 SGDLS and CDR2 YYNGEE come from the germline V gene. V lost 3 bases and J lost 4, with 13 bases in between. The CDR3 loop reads CASSAEPGIETQYF. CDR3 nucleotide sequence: TGTGCCAGCAGCGCGGAACCAGGAATAGAGACCCAGTACTTC.

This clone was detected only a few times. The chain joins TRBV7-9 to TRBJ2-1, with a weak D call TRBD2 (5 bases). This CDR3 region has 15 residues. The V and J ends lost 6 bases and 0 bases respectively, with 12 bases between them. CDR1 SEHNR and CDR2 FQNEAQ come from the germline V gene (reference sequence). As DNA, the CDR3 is TGTGCCAGCAGTTGGACCGGGAACTCCTACAATGAGCAGTTCTTC. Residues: CASSWTGNSYNEQFF.

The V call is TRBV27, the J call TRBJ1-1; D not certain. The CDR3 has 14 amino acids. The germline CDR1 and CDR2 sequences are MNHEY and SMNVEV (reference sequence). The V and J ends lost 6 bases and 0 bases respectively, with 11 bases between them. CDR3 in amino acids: CASRPESVNTEAFF. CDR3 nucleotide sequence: TGTGCCAGCAGGCCCGAATCTGTGAACACTGAAGCTTTCTTT.

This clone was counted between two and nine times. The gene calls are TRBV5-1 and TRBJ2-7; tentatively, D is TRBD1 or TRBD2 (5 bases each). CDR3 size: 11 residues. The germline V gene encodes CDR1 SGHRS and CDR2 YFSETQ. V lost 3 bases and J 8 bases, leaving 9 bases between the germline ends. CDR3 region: CASSSGTQQYF. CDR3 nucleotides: TGCGCCAGCAGCTCCGGGACGCAGCAGTACTTC.

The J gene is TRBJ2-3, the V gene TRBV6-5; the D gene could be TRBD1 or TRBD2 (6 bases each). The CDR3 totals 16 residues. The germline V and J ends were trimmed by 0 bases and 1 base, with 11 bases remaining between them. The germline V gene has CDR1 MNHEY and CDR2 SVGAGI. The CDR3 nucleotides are TGTGCCAGCAGTTACTCTTGGGGGGCTGGCACAGATACGCAGTATTTT. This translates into CASSYSWGAGTDTQYF.

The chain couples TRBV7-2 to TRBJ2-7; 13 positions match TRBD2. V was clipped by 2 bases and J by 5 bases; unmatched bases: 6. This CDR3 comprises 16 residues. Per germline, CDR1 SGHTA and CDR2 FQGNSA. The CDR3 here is CASSLLGTSGIHEQYF. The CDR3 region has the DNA TGTGCCAGCAGCTTATTGGGGACTAGCGGGATCCACGAGCAGTACTTC. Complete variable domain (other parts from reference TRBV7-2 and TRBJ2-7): GAGVSQSPSNKVTEKGKDVELRCDPISGHTALYWYRQSLGQGLEFLIYFQGNSAPDKSGLPSDRFSAERTGGSVSTLTIQRTQQEDSAVYLCASSLLGTSGIHEQYFGPGTRLTVT.

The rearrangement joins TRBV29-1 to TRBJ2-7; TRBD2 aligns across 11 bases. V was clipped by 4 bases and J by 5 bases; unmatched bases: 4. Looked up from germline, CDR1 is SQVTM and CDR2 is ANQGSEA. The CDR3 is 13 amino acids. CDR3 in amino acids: CSVGQTSGNEQYF. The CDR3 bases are TGCAGCGTTGGTCAGACTAGCGGGAACGAGCAGTACTTC.

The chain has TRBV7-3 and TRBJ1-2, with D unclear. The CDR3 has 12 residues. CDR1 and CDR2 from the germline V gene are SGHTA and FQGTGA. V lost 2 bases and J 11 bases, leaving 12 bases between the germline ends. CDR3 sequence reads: CASSLLSEGYTF. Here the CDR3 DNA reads TGTGCCAGCAGCTTACTGTCGGAGGGTTACACCTTC.

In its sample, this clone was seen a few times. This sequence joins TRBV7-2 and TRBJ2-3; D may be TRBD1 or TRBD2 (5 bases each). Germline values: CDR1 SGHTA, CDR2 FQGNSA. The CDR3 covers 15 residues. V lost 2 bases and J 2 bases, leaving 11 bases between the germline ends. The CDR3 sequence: CASSLSGTLTDTQYF. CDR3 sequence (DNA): TGTGCCAGCAGCTTATCCGGGACCCTCACAGATACGCAGTATTTT.

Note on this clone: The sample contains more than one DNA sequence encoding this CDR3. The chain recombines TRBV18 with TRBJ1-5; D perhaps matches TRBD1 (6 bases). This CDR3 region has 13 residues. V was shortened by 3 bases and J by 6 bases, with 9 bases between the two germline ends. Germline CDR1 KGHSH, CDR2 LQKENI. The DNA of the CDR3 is TGTGCCAGCTCACCGGGAGGGGGTCAGCCCCAGCATTTT. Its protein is CASSPGGGQPQHF. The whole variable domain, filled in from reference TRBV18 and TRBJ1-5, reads NAGVMQNPRHLVRRRGQEARLRCSPMKGHSHVYWYRQLPEEGLKFMVYLQKENIIDESGMPKERFSAEFPKEGPSILRIQQVVRGDSAAYFCASSPGGGQPQHFGDGTRLSIL.

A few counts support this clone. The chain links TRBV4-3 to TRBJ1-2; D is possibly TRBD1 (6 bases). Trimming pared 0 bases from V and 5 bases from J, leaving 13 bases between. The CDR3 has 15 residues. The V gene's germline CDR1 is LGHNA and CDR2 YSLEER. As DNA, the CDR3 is TGCGCCAGCAGCCAAGAGAGGACAGAGGGATATGGCTACACCTTC. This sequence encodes CASSQERTEGYGYTF.

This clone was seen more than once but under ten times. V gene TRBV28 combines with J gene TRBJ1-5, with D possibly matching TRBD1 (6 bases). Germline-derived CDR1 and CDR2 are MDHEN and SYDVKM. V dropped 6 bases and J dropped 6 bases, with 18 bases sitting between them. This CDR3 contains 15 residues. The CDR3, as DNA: TGTGCCAGCAGCCCAGCTGGGGGCAGGAGTCAGCCCCAGCATTTT. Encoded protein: CASSPAGGRSQPQHF.